The 20 T cell receptor beta chains below were found in one sample sequenced in a study of OX40 agonist ivuxolimab in advanced cancers. Sequenced by immunoSEQ multiplex PCR; TCRdb stores in-frame clones only, minus some. The sample has fewer than 90,000 clones, 75% to 95% seen once. The sequencing here drew on CD4+ or CD8+ T cells sorted from blood, taken in a trial of the OX40 agonist ivuxolimab. These receptors all stem from an adult with an advanced solid tumor such as melanoma, head and neck, liver or kidney cancer.

The chain combines TRBV7-8 with TRBJ2-1; 10 bases are a match to TRBD2. The CDR3 is 15 amino acids. Germline assignment: CDR1 SGHVS and CDR2 FQNEAQ. The J segment lost 10 bases and the V segment lost 2 bases, leaving 8 bases of the junction unmatched. Written as DNA, the CDR3 is TGTGCCAGCAGCTTATTGGCTAGCGGGAGCGACGAGCAGTTCTTC. Protein sequence: CASSLLASGSDEQFF.

J is TRBJ2-7 and V is TRBV10-1; 7 bases are a match to TRBD1. This CDR3 region has 14 residues. Unmatched junction bases numbered 4, after V lost 2 bases and J lost 3 bases. Germline V lookup: CDR1 WNHNN, CDR2 SYGVQD (reference sequence). The CDR3 spells CASSEEGQFYEQYF. The CDR3 bases are TGCGCCAGCAGTGAGGAGGGACAGTTCTACGAGCAGTACTTC.

The chain links TRBV21-1 to TRBJ2-5. TRBV21-1 corresponds to a pseudogene. The CDR3 length is 13 residues. In DNA form, the CDR3 reads TGTGCCAGCCTGGTTGGGATTGGGGAGACCCAGTACTTC. As protein: CASLVGIGETQYF.

The chain joins TRBV2 to TRBJ1-1; 9 positions agree with TRBD1. The germline V gene encodes CDR1 SNHLY and CDR2 FYNNEI. The CDR3 loop spans 17 amino acids. With V trimmed by 2 bases and J by 2 bases, 9 bases remained unmatched. The CDR3 spells CASSERDREQNNTEAFF. The CDR3 DNA sequence: TGTGCCAGCAGTGAAAGGGACAGGGAACAAAATAACACTGAAGCTTTCTTT.

This clone was counted once. The chain is built from TRBV18 and TRBJ1-1, with D unresolved. CDR3 length: 13 amino acids. CDR1 is KGHSH, CDR2 LQKENI, per germline. V was trimmed by 3 bases and J by 2 bases, leaving 7 bases between them. This CDR3 is CASSPSTNTEAFF. The CDR3 DNA is TGTGCCAGCTCACCTTCAACCAACACTGAAGCTTTCTTT.

The V call is TRBV28, the J call TRBJ2-3; D is undetermined. CDR1 is MDHEN, CDR2 SYDVKM, per germline. CDR3 length equals 12 residues. Trimming shortened V by 1 base and J by 5 bases, and 4 bases separated the two germline ends. CDR3 region: CASSLSRDTQYF. In DNA form, the CDR3 reads TGTGCCAGCAGTTTATCAAGAGATACGCAGTATTTT.

The chain recombines TRBV5-4 with TRBJ1-2, with D possibly TRBD1 on 6 matching bases. There are 16 residues in the CDR3. V lost 4 bases and J 4 bases, leaving 20 bases between the germline ends. Germline CDR1 reads SGHNT; CDR2 reads YYREEE (reference sequence). The CDR3 nucleotides are TGTGCCAGCAGCCTCAGTTCGGGGGCCCTTTCCTATGGCTACACCTTC. Translating it yields CASSLSSGALSYGYTF. Using reference TRBV5-4 and TRBJ1-2 for the parts outside the CDR3, the full variable domain is ETGVTQSPTHLIKTRGQQVTLRCSSQSGHNTVSWYQQALGQGPQFIFQYYREEENGRGNFPPRFSGLQFPNYSSELNVNALELDDSALYLCASSLSSGALSYGYTFGSGTRLTVV.

The CDR3 protein is CASSLANTEAFF. DNA for the CDR3: TGTGCCAGCAGTTTGGCGAACACTGAAGCTTTCTTT. The rearrangement links TRBV28 to TRBJ1-1; D not resolved. V was cut by 3 bases and J by 1 base, with 3 bases left in between. This CDR3 region has 12 residues. Germline CDR1 is MDHEN and CDR2 is SYDVKM. Based on the CDR3 plus reference TRBV28 and TRBJ1-1, the full variable domain is DVKVTQSSRYLVKRTGEKVFLECVQDMDHENMFWYRQDPGLGLRLIYFSYDVKMKEKGDIPEGYSVSREKKERFSLILESASTNQTSMYLCASSLANTEAFFGQGTRLTVV.

The chain combines TRBV27 with TRBJ2-7; the D gene is possibly TRBD2 (5 bases). Per the germline V gene, CDR1 is MNHEY and CDR2 is SMNVEV (reference sequence). This CDR3 has 14 amino acids. Trimming left V 5 bases short and J 2 bases short, with 13 bases between. In DNA, the CDR3 is TGTGCCAGCAGTCCTGGAGAGGGCGCCTACGAGCAGTACTTC. It yields the protein CASSPGEGAYEQYF.

V and J are TRBV5-1 and TRBJ2-1; 11 nucleotides agree with TRBD2. The CDR3 runs to 15 residues. J lost 5 bases, V lost 4 bases, and 5 bases had no gene match. Per germline, CDR1 SGHRS and CDR2 YFSETQ. The CDR3: CASSAGLADNNEQFF. The CDR3 DNA is TGCGCCAGCAGCGCGGGACTAGCGGACAACAATGAGCAGTTCTTC. Full variable domain (missing parts from reference TRBV5-1 and TRBJ2-1): KAGVTQTPRYLIKTRGQQVTLSCSPISGHRSVSWYQQTPGQGLQFLFEYFSETQRNKGNFPGRFSGRQFSNSRSEMNVSTLELGDSALYLCASSAGLADNNEQFFGPGTRLTVL.

This CDR3 reads CASRPFGTETQYF. For the CDR3, the DNA is TGTGCCAGCAGACCCTTCGGGACCGAGACCCAGTACTTC. The gene calls are TRBV27 and TRBJ2-5; D may match TRBD1 or TRBD2 (5 bases each). Per germline, CDR1 MNHEY and CDR2 SMNVEV (reference sequence). The V end was cut by 6 bases, the J end by 5 bases, with 13 bases between. The CDR3 runs to 13 residues.

This clone has only one observation. This chain connects TRBV7-2 to TRBJ1-2; D call uncertain. This CDR3 region has 15 residues. Germline lookup yields CDR1 SGHTA and CDR2 FQGNSA. The V and J ends lost 0 bases and 7 bases respectively, with 15 bases between them. CDR3 DNA sequence: TGTGCCAGCAGCTTAGCGCGGCAGATAGCTTCTGGCTACACCTTC. It yields the protein CASSLARQIASGYTF.

The chain couples TRBV2 to TRBJ2-3; D may be TRBD1 (7 bases). This CDR3 region has 14 residues. The ends were cut back, 5 bases at V and 6 bases at J, with 15 bases in the middle. From germline, CDR1 is SNHLY and CDR2 FYNNEI. Here the CDR3 reads CASSLRTGGDTQYF. CDR3 nucleotide sequence: TGTGCCAGCAGTCTAAGGACAGGAGGGGATACGCAGTATTTT.

This clone came up once. The chain couples TRBV21-1 to TRBJ2-2; the D segment call TRBD2 is taken from the table without a DNA check. TRBV21-1 constitutes a pseudogene. The CDR3 is 18 residues long. The chain's CDR3 is CASSPMEGSAGNTGELFF. The CDR3 DNA follows: TGTGCCAGCAGCCCCATGGAGGGGTCGGCGGGGAACACCGGGGAGCTGTTTTTT.

The genes are TRBV10-3 and TRBJ2-7, with 8 bases matching TRBD1. Germline lookup yields CDR1 ENHRY and CDR2 SYGVKD. V lost 5 bases, J lost 0 bases, and 9 bases stayed unmatched. This CDR3 is built from 16 residues. The CDR3 DNA reads TGTGCCATCAGTCCCGGGCGACAGGGGAGCTCCTACGAGCAGTACTTC. Protein: CAISPGRQGSSYEQYF.

The chain combines TRBV7-2 with TRBJ2-7; 10 nucleotides line up with TRBD2. There are 16 residues in the CDR3. Losses at the gene ends were 1 base for V and 3 bases for J; bases not matched to a gene: 6. Germline V gene sequence: CDR1 SGHTA, CDR2 FQGNSA. Here the CDR3 DNA reads TGTGCCAGCAGCTTAGGGGGAGCGGGAGGGAACTACGAGCAGTACTTC. Protein: CASSLGGAGGNYEQYF.

The chain uses TRBV30 and TRBJ1-4, with a weak D call TRBD1 (6 bases). This CDR3 region has 15 residues. Germline loops: CDR1 GTSNPN, CDR2 SVGIG (reference sequence). Trimming cost V 3 bases and J 0 bases, with 11 bases left between them. The CDR3 DNA reads TGTGCCTGGAGACAGGGACAATCAACTAATGAAAAACTGTTTTTT. It translates to CAWRQGQSTNEKLFF.

The chain carries TRBV11-1 and TRBJ2-7; 7 nucleotides line up with TRBD2. CDR3 length: 15 amino acids. Germline CDR1 and CDR2: SGHAT and FQDESV (reference sequence). V was clipped by 5 bases and J by 2 bases; unmatched bases: 9. This CDR3 is CASSPVWGTTYEQYF. DNA of the CDR3: TGTGCCAGCAGCCCGGTATGGGGGACTACCTACGAGCAGTACTTC. The entire variable domain, with the rest obtained from reference TRBV11-1 and TRBJ2-7, is as follows: EAEVAQSPRYKITEKSQAVAFWCDPISGHATLYWYRQILGQGPELLVQFQDESVVDDSQLPKDRFSAERLKGVDSTLKIQPAELGDSAMYLCASSPVWGTTYEQYFGPGTRLTVT.

V is TRBV27 and J is TRBJ2-2; D is unclear. Germline V gene lookup returns CDR1 MNHEY and CDR2 SMNVEV (reference sequence). The CDR3 totals 16 residues. Deletions cut 2 bases from V and 6 bases from J, with 16 bases between. The CDR3 DNA reads as TGTGCCAGCAGTTTACGGTCGGTGAAATTGCCCGGGGAGCTGTTTTTT. It is translated as CASSLRSVKLPGELFF.

V and J are TRBV5-1 and TRBJ2-7; possible D gene TRBD1, 6 bases. Looked up from germline, CDR1 is SGHRS and CDR2 is YFSETQ. The V and J ends lost 3 bases and 7 bases respectively, with 17 bases between them. The CDR3 loop spans 14 amino acids. The CDR3, as DNA: TGCGCCAGCAGCTCAACGACAGGTGAAGAGGAGCAGTACTTC. This encodes CASSSTTGEEEQYF.